This entry is about one T cell receptor (beta chain). This entry belongs to a study of shared clonotypes between healthy human individuals. On sorted subsets, replicate PCRs used 200 to 250 ng DNA, or some 27,000 T cell genomes. Sequencing was performed with immunoSEQ multiplex PCR; in TCRdb, only in-frame clones are kept and a portion is missing. The data show 2.3 million or so clones, with approximately 95% seen just once and under 0.45% held by the top ten. Sequencing used naive CD4+ T cells from PBMCs. Regarding subset: CD45RA+ positively selected. The TCR originated in a man between 18 and 35 years old in good health. Some clones in this sample may be carry-over from other donors' samples.

CDR3 DNA: TGTGCCAGCAGTTTTGATCACTATGGCTACACCTTC. It yields the protein CASSFDHYGYTF. This sequence joins TRBV28 and TRBJ1-2; unclear D gene. The CDR3 totals 12 residues. V dropped 3 bases and J dropped 3 bases, with 5 bases sitting between them. Germline V gene lookup returns CDR1 MDHEN and CDR2 SYDVKM.